This T cell receptor (beta chain) was documented in a study of cytomegalovirus exposure and HLA in healthy donors. Study-level information: Approximately 170 million T cells yielded under 130 million unique TCR beta sequences in earlier analysis. Overall study results and limits: It was reportedly the case that the classifier diagnosed cytomegalovirus status with high specificity and sensitivity. According to a later analysis, donors in an Asian-associated ancestry cluster reportedly had fewer N-insertions than the approximately 720-donor mean.

PCR used 60 Vbeta primers and 13 Jbeta primers. Sequencing used immunoSEQ multiplex PCR; TCRdb keeps in-frame clones, though not all of them. Altogether 99,000 or so clones are present, 83% being singletons, with the ten largest covering over 5%. At collection, donors were nominally healthy, but unrecorded immune exposures were probable. On this clone: The antigen is unknown.

The CDR3 consists of 16 residues. J was trimmed by 5 bases and V by 4 bases; bases with no gene match: 12. Germline CDR1 is MGHRA and CDR2 is YSYEKL. The sequencing input was PBMCs. The rearrangement uses TRBV4-1 and TRBJ1-2; 8 bases map to TRBD1. This sequence originates from a man aged 18 to 30 in good health and CMV-seronegative. CDR3 coding DNA: TGCGCCAGCAGCCTAATACTCCAGGGGGCGAATTATGGCTACACCTTC. Translated: CASSLILQGANYGYTF.